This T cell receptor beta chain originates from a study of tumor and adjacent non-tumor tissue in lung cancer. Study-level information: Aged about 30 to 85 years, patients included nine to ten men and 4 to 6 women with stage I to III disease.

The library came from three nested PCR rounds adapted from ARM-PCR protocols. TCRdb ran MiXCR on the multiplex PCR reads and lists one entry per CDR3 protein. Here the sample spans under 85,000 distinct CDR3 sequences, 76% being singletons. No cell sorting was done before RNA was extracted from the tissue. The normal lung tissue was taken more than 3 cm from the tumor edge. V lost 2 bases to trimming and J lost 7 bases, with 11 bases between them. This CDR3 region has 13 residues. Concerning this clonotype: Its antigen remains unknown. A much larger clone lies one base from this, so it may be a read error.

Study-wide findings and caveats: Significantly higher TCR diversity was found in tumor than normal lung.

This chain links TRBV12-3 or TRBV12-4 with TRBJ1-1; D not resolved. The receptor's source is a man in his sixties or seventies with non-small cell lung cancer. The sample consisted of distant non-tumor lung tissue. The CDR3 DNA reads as TGTGCCAGCAGTTTACACGAAGACAATGAAGCTTTCTTT. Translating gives CASSLHEDNEAFF.